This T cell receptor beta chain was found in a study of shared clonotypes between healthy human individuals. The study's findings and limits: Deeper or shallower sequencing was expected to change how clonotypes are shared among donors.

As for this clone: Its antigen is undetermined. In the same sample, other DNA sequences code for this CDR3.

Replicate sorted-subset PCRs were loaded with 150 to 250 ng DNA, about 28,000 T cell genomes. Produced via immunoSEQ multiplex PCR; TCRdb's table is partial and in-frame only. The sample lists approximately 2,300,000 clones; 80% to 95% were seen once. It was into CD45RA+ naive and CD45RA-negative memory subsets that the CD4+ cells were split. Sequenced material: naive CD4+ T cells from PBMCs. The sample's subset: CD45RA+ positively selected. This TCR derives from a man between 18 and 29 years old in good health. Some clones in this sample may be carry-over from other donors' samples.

The CDR3 DNA follows: TGTGCCAGCAGTTTGAGCGGGAGGTACAATGAGCAGTTCTTC. It specifies CASSLSGRYNEQFF. This chain links TRBV28 with TRBJ2-1, with 9 bases matching TRBD2. The CDR3 contains 14 residues. V shed 3 bases and J 4 bases; nucleotides not matched to a gene: 1. Per germline, CDR1 MDHEN and CDR2 SYDVKM.